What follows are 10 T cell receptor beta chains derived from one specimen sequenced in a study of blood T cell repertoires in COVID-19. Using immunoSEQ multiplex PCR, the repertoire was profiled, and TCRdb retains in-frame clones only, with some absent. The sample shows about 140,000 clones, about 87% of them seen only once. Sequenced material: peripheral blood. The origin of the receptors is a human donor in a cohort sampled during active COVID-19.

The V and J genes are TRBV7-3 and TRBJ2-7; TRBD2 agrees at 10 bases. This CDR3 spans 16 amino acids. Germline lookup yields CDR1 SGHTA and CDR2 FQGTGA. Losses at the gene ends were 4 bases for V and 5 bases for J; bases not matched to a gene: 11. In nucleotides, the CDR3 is TGTGCCAGCAGCTCCGTACTAGCGGGGCTCAGGGACGAGCAGTACTTC. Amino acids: CASSSVLAGLRDEQYF.

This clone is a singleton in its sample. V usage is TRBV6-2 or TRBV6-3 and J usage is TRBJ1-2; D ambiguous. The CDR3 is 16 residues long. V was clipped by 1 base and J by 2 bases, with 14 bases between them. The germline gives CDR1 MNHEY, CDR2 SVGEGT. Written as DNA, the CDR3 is TGTGCCAGCAGTTACTTCTTGGAGGGAGCAAACTATGGCTACACCTTC. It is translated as CASSYFLEGANYGYTF.

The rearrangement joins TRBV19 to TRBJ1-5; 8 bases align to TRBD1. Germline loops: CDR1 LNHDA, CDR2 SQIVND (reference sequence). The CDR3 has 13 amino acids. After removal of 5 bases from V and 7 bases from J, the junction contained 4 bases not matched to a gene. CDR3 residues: CASSVQGAQPQHF. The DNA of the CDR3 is TGTGCCAGTAGTGTGCAGGGGGCACAGCCCCAGCATTTT.

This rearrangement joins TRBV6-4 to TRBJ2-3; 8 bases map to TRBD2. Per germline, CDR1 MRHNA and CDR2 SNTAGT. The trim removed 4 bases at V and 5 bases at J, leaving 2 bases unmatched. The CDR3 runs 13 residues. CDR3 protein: CASSATSVDTQYF. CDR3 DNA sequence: TGTGCCAGCAGTGCGACTAGCGTAGATACGCAGTATTTT.

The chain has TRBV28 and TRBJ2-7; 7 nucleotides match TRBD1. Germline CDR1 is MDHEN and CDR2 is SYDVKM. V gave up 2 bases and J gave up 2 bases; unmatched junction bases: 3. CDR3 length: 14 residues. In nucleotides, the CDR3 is TGTGCCAGCAGTTTACGGGACAGAACCTACGAGCAGTACTTC. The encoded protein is CASSLRDRTYEQYF.

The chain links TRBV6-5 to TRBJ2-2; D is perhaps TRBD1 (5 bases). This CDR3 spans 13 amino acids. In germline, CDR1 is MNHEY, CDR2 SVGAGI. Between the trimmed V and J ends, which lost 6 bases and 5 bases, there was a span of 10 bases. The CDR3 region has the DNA TGTGCCAGCAGAAAACAGGAAACCGGGGAGCTGTTTTTT. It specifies CASRKQETGELFF.

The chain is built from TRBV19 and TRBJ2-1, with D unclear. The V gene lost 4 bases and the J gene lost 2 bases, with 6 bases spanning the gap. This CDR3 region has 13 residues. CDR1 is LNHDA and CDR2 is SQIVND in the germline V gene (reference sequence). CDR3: CASSTDTYNEQFF. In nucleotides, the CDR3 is TGTGCCAGTAGTACAGACACCTACAATGAGCAGTTCTTC.

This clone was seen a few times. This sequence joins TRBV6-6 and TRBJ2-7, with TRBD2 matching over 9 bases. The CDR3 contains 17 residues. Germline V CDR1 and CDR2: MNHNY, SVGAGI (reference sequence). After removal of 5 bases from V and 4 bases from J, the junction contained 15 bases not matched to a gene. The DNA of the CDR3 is TGTGCCAGCAGTCCCCGGGTAAGGGGACTAGCTGAGTACGAGCAGTACTTC. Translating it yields CASSPRVRGLAEYEQYF.

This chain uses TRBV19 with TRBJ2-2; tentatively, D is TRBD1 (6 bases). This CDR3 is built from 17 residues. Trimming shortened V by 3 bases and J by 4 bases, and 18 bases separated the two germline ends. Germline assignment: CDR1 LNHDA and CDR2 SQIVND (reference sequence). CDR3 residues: CASSMGTLGRGTGELFF. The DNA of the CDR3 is TGTGCCAGTAGTATGGGGACATTGGGTAGAGGCACCGGGGAGCTGTTTTTT.

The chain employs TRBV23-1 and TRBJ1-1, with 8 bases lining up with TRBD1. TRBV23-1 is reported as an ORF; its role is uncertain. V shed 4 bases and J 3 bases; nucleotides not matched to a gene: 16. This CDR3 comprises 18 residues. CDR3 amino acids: CASSLRGRTESFYTEAFF. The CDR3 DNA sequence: TGCGCCAGCAGTCTCAGGGGGCGAACCGAATCCTTTTACACTGAAGCTTTCTTT.